This T cell receptor beta chain was captured in a study of shared clonotypes between healthy human individuals. At the level of the study: Those who served as donors were a couple of women and a few men between the ages of 18 and 49. Findings of the study overall: Sampling covered nothing but blood. Tissue TCR repertoires likely differ from those found in blood. Sharing across several donors was seen in 4% to 6.5% of naive CD4 clonotypes. Generation probability values for non-shared clonotypes were lower than those for clonotypes shared by all four donors.

A word on this clone: Antigen specificity is unknown.

Germline CDR1 and CDR2: MNHNS and SASEGT. V lost 4 bases to trimming and J lost 1 base, with 20 bases between them. The CDR3 runs to 17 residues. Clones were read by immunoSEQ multiplex PCR, and TCRdb kept only the in-frame ones, dropping some. Counted here are 1.4 million to 1.5 million clones, around 97% occurring once; the ten biggest clones make up roughly 1.2%. The TCR originated in a man younger than 45 in good health. What was sequenced was naive CD4+ T cells sorted from blood. Subset reported: CD45RA+ positively selected. The V call is TRBV6-1, the J call TRBJ2-7, with D possibly matching TRBD1 (8 bases). The CDR3 loop is CASSAKTLQGGSYEQYF. The CDR3 DNA reads TGTGCCAGCAGTGCCAAAACGTTACAGGGGGGGTCCTACGAGCAGTACTTC.